This T cell receptor (beta chain) originates from a study of CD8+ T cells in alopecia areata. This CDR3 has 10 amino acids. Looked up from germline, CDR1 is SQVTM and CDR2 is ANQGSEA. Between the trimmed V and J ends, which lost 6 bases and 2 bases, there was a span of 4 bases. Treatment given: oral pan-JAK inhibitor, 5-10 mg twice daily. This clone came up once. Following extraction, RNA underwent reverse transcription to cDNA, which served as the sequencing template. TCRdb keeps only in-frame clones here, not all; method: immunoSEQ multiplex PCR. The table lists about 42,000 clones, 50% to 70% of them singletons.

The specimen was CD8+ T cells sorted from blood, collected at week 4, from a patient treated with tofacitinib. The chain uses TRBV29-1 and TRBJ1-1; no reliable D call. The sequence was obtained from a human donor with alopecia areata. For the CDR3, the DNA is TGCAGCGTAGAAAACACTGAAGCTTTCTTT. Amino acids: CSVENTEAFF. The whole variable domain, remainder taken from reference TRBV29-1 and TRBJ1-1, is SAVISQKPSRDICQRGTSLTIQCQVDSQVTMMFWYRQQPGQSLTLIATANQGSEATYESGFVIDKFPISRPNLTFSTLTVSNMSPEDSSIYLCSVENTEAFFGQGTRLTVV.